The source of this T cell receptor beta chain is a study of T cells in Graves' hyperthyroidism and ophthalmopathy. General observations from the study: Most expanded thyroid clonotypes above 0.001 also appeared in blood. Ophthalmopathy was model-predicted a median roughly 6.2 months pre-onset.

Many counts were recorded for this clonotype. Its antigen is as yet unknown. Over 9 ml of fresh peripheral blood supplied the PBMCs. The TCR beta CDR3 regions underwent amplification using RNA transcripts as the source. HTBI primers drove first-round RT-PCR of the TCR CDR3. TCRdb reprocessed the multiplex PCR reads via MiXCR and lists one record per CDR3 protein. The sample holds around 350,000 distinct CDR3 sequences, 25% seen once. Germline CDR1 MNHNS, CDR2 SASEGT. V dropped 10 bases and J dropped 1 base, with 12 bases sitting between them. The CDR3 contains 13 residues. Input material: blood. The TCR sequence derives from a man aged 45-60 years with Graves' hyperthyroidism. This chain joins TRBV6-1 and TRBJ2-3; D tentatively fits TRBD1 or TRBD2 (5 bases each). The CDR3 protein is CATSGPGTDTQYF. CDR3 nucleotides: TGTGCCACCTCGGGACCCGGCACAGATACGCAGTATTTT.